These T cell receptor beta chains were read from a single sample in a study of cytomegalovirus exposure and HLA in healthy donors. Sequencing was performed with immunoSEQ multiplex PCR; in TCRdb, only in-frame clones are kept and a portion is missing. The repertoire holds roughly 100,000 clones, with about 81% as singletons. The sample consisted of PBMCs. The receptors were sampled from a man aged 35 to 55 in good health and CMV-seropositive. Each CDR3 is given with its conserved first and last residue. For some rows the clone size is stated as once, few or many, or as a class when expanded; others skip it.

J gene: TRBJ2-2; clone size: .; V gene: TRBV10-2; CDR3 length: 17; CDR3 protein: CASKRTEAYRPTGELFF
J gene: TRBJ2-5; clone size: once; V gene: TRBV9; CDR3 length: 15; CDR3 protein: CASSVSTGLQETQYF
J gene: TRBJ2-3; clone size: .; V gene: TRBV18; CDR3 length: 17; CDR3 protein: CASSPSPGTGATDTQYF
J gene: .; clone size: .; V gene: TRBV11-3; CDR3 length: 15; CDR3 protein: CASSSGQGASYEQYF
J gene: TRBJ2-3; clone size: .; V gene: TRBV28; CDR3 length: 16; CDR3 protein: CASSTPSAGKTDTQYF
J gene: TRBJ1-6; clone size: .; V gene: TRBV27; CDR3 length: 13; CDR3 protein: CASRGGGNSPLHF
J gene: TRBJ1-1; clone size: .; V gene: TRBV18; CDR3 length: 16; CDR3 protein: CASSPGPTGLNTEAFF
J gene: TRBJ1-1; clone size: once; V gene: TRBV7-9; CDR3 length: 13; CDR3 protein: CSSRPGGRAEAFF
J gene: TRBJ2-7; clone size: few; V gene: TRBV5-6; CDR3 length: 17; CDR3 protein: CASGHRAVAAAGGEQYF
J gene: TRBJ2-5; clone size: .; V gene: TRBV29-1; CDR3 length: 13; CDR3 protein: CSVTILAKETQYF
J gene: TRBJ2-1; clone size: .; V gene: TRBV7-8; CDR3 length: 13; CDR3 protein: CASSLVTNNEQFF
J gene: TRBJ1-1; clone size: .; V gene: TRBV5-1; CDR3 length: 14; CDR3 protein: CASSFLTRGAEAFF